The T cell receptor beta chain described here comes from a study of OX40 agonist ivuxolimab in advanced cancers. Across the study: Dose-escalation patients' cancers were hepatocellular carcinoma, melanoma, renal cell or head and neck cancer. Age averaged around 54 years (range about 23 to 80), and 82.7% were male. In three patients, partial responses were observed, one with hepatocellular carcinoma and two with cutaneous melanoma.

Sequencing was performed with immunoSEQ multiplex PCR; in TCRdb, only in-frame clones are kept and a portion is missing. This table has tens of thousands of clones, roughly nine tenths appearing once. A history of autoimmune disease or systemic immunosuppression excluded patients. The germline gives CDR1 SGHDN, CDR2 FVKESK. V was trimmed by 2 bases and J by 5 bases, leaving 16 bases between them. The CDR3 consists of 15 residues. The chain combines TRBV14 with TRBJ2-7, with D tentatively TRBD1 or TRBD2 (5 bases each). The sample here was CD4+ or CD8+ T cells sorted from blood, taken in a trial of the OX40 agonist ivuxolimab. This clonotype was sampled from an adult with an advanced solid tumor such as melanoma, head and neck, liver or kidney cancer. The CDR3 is CASSQRLGDLNEQYF. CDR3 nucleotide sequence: TGTGCCAGCAGCCAACGACTGGGGGACCTCAACGAGCAGTACTTC.